The present T cell receptor (beta chain) was sequenced within a study of T cells in Graves' hyperthyroidism and ophthalmopathy. Study observations and caveats: Blood held most thyroid clonotypes expanded above 0.001 frequency.

This clonotype has at least ten counts. Its antigen remains unidentified. TCR beta CDR3 regions were amplified from RNA transcripts. The primer set for the first-round RT-PCR of the TCR CDR3 was HTBI. TCRdb re-derived calls from the multiplex PCR reads in MiXCR, one entry per CDR3 protein. The table includes 500,000 to 600,000 distinct CDR3 sequences, roughly 50% detected once. Calling Graves' hyperthyroidism stable meant ophthalmopathy did not progress within 18 months. CDR3 size: 15 residues. CDR1 and CDR2 from the germline V gene are SEHNR and FQNEAQ (reference sequence). Trimming took off 5 bases at V and 4 bases at J, with 18 bases between the two ends.

The sequence came from a woman between 18 and 29 years old with Graves' hyperthyroidism. The chain uses TRBV7-9 and TRBJ2-7, with D tentatively TRBD1 (6 bases). The specimen sequenced was peripheral blood or thyroid tissue (not recorded which). The CDR3: CASSPTGNQGYEQYF. Written as DNA, the CDR3 is TGTGCCAGCAGCCCCACGGGTAACCAGGGGTACGAGCAGTACTTC.